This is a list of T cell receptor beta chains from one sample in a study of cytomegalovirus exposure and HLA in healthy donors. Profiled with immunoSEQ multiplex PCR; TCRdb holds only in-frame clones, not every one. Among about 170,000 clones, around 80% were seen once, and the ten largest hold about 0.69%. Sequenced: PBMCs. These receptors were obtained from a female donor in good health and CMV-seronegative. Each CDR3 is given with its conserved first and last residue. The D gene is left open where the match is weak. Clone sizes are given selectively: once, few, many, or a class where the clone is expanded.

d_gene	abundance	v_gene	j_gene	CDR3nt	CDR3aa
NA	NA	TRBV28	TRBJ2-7	TGTGCCAGCAGTTTATCCAGCTACGAGCAGTACTTC	CASSLSSYEQYF
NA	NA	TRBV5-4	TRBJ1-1	TGTGCCAGCAGCTTTTCCCCTAACACTGAAGCTTTCTTT	CASSFSPNTEAFF
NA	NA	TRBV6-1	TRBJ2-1	TGTGCCAGCAGTGAGGGAGGACTGGACAATGAGCAGTTCTTC	CASSEGGLDNEQFF
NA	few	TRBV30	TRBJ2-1	TGTGCCTGGAGTATCCCCGGTAAAAATGAGCAGTTCTTC	CAWSIPGKNEQFF
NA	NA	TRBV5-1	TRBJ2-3	TGCGCCAGCAGCCCCGAGCTGGGCACAGATACGCAGTATTTT	CASSPELGTDTQYF
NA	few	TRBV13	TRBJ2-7	TGTGCCAGCAGCTTAGCCAACTCCTACGAGCAGTACTTC	CASSLANSYEQYF
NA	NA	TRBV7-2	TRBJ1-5	TGTGCCAGCAGCTCCAGTCAAACAGGGTACGGTCAGCCCCAGCATTTT	CASSSSQTGYGQPQHF
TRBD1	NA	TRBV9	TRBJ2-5	TGTGCCAGCAGCGGCCGGGACAGGGGGCTTCAAGAGACCCAGTACTTC	CASSGRDRGLQETQYF
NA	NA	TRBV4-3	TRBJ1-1	TGCGCCAGCAGCCAAGAATGGCGCAGGGCCACTGAAGCTTTCTTT	CASSQEWRRATEAFF
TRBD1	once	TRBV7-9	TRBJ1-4	TGTGCCAGCAGCTTCAACCCCCGGGACAGTTTTAATGAAAAACTGTTTTTT	CASSFNPRDSFNEKLFF
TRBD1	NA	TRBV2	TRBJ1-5	TGTGCCAGCAGTACAGGGGGTAGAACTAGCAATCAGGCCCAGCATTTT	CASSTGGRTSNQAQHF
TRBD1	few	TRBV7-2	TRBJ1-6	TGTGCCAGCAGCACCGACAGGGGGCCCCTCCACTTT	CASSTDRGPLHF
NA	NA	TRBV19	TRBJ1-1	TGTGCCAGTAGTATGGGTACAGGGACCGACACTGAAGCTTTCTTT	CASSMGTGTDTEAFF
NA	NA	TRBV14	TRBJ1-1	TGTGCCAGCAGCCAAGTTGTAAACACTGAAGCTTTCTTT	CASSQVVNTEAFF
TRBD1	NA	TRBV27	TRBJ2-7	TGTGCCAGCAGTCCATGGGGACAGGGGTACGAGCAGTACTTC	CASSPWGQGYEQYF
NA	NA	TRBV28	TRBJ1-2	TGTGCCAGCAGTATCCTTTCCGCAGGGGCAGATGGCTACACCTTC	CASSILSAGADGYTF
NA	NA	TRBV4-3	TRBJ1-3	TGCGCCAGCAGCCAAGCTGAGGGCACTGGAAACACCATATATTTT	CASSQAEGTGNTIYF
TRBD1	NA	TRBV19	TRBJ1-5	TGTGCCAGTAGTATAACAGGGGACGGCAATCAGCCCCAGCATTTT	CASSITGDGNQPQHF
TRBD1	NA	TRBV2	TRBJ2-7	TGTGCCATACGACAGGGATTCTCCTACGAGCAGTACTTC	CAIRQGFSYEQYF
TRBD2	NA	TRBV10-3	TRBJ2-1	TGTGCCATCAGTGCCATAGCGGGGGGCACCGGATACAATGAGCAGTTCTTC	CAISAIAGGTGYNEQFF
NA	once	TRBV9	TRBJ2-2	TGTGCCAGCAGCGTAGGGGAGCATTTCGGGGAGCTGTTTTTT	CASSVGEHFGELFF
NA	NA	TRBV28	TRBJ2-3	TGTGCCAGCAGTCAACTCAGGGGAGGGGCAGATACGCAGTATTTT	CASSQLRGGADTQYF
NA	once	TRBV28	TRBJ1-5	TGTGCCAGCAGTGGAGGGTTAGGCAATCAGCCCCAGCATTTT	CASSGGLGNQPQHF
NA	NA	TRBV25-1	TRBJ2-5	TGTGCCAGCAGCCCACCCCTAGGATTCCAAGAGACCCAGTACTTC	CASSPPLGFQETQYF
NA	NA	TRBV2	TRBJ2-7	TGTGCCAGCAGTCGGACAGTAAAAAGCTCCTACGAGCAGTACTTC	CASSRTVKSSYEQYF
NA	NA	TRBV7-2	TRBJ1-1	TGTGCCAGCAGCAGTAGGGGGAACACTGAAGCTTTCTTT	CASSSRGNTEAFF
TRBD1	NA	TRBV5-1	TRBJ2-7	TGCGCCAGCAGTTACCGGGACAGGGTGCCCACTGAGCAGTACTTC	CASSYRDRVPTEQYF
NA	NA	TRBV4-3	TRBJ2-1	TGCGCCAGCAGCCAAGGGGGCCCCTACAATGAGCAGTTCTTC	CASSQGGPYNEQFF
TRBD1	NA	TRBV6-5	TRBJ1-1	TGTGCCAGCAGTTCCGGGACAGGGCCGATGGACACTGAAGCTTTCTTT	CASSSGTGPMDTEAFF
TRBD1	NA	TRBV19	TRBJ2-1	TGTGCCAGTAGTAGGGGTAGTGGACAGGCATCCTACAATGAGCAGTTCTTC	CASSRGSGQASYNEQFF
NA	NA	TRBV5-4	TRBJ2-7	TGTGCCAGCAGCTTGTCTTCAGGGCCTTTCTACGAGCGGTACTTC	CASSLSSGPFYERYF
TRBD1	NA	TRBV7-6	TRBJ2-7	TGTGCCAGCAGCGAAGGACAGGGGGCCTCCTACGAGCAGTACTTC	CASSEGQGASYEQYF
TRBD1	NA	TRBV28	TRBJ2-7	TGTGCCAGCAGTTCCATAGGACAGGGCAGGATTAAGGACTACGAGCAGTACTTC	CASSSIGQGRIKDYEQYF
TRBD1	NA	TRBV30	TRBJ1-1	TGTGCCTGGAGTCCACAGGGGGGATCCATGAACACTGAAGCTTTCTTT	CAWSPQGGSMNTEAFF
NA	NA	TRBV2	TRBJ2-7	TGTGCCAGCAGGAGACAGGCTCTAGACTACGAGCAGTACTTC	CASRRQALDYEQYF
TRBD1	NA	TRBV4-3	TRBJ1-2	TGCGCCAGCAGCCAAGTGGAACGACAGGGTGACGGCTACACCTTC	CASSQVERQGDGYTF
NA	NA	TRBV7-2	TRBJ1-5	TGTGCCAGCAGCCTGCAAAGCAGCAATCAGCCCCAGCATTTT	CASSLQSSNQPQHF
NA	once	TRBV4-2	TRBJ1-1	TGTGCCAGCAGCTTGGTTCAAGGGGAATCTGAAGCTTTCTTT	CASSLVQGESEAFF
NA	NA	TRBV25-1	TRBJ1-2	TGTGCCAGCAGTGAAAGGGGTGGCTACACCTTC	CASSERGGYTF
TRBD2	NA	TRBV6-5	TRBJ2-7	TGTGCCAGCAGTTCGGGACTAGCGGGGGCCTACGAGCAGTACTTC	CASSSGLAGAYEQYF
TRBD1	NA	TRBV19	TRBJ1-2	TGTGCCAGTAGCACCGACAGGGCTCAATACTATGGCTACACCTTC	CASSTDRAQYYGYTF
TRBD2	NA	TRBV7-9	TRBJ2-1	TGTGCCAGCAGCTTAGTTATTAGCGGGAACAATGAGCAGTTCTTC	CASSLVISGNNEQFF
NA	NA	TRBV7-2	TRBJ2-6	TGTGCCAGCAGCTTTCAGTCTGGGGCCAACGTCCTGACTTTC	CASSFQSGANVLTF
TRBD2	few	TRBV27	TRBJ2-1	TGTGCCAGCAGTTTACCACGAACAGGGTTACTAGCGGGAGTGGTAGATGAGCAGTTCTTC	CASSLPRTGLLAGVVDEQFF
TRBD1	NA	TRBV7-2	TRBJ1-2	TGTGCCAGCAGCTTAGGACAGGGACGTAACTATGGCTACACCTTC	CASSLGQGRNYGYTF
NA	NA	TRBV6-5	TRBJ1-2	TGTGCCAGCAGTTACGGCAGGGTTAGCCACTTC	CASSYGRVSHF
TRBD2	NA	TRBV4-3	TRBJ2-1	TGCGCCAGCAGCCACATGGCGGGGGGGCCCGATGAGCAGTTCTTC	CASSHMAGGPDEQFF
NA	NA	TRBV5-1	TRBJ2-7	TGCGCCAGCAGCTTGGGTGTCAGCTCCTACGAGCAGTACTTC	CASSLGVSSYEQYF
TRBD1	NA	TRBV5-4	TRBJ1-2	TGTGCCAGCAGCTTGGGGGGACAGGGTAAGGGGTATGGCTACACCTTC	CASSLGGQGKGYGYTF
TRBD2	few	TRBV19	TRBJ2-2	TGTGCCAGTAGTGACGAGACTAGCGGGACCGGGGAGCTGTTTTTT	CASSDETSGTGELFF
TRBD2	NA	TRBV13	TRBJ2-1	TGTGCCAGCAGCCTAGGACTAGCGGGACTGAGCTCCTACAATGAGCAGTTCTTC	CASSLGLAGLSSYNEQFF